This is a list of T cell receptor beta chains from one sample in a study of blood T cell repertoires in COVID-19. Here immunoSEQ multiplex PCR was the method, and the copy in TCRdb shows in-frame clones only, minus some. The repertoire holds approximately 500,000 clones, with 70% to 90% as singletons. Sequencing was done on a sample of PBMCs or T cells enriched from blood (not recorded which). The receptors shown here come from a woman in her thirties or forties who had recovered from COVID-19. Both conserved end residues are part of each CDR3. The order of the fields is D gene, J gene, clone size, V gene, CDR3 DNA, CDR3 protein. D genes are given only for firm matches. Size is omitted from some rows. Given values are once, few, many or a class for expanded clones.

d_call: NA; j_call: TRBJ1-5; clone_size: NA; v_call: TRBV7-2; cdr3_nt: TGTGCCAGCAGCCCTTCCGAGGGCGGAAATCAGCCCCAGCATTTT; cdr3_aa: CASSPSEGGNQPQHF
d_call: NA; j_call: TRBJ1-1; clone_size: NA; v_call: TRBV5-6; cdr3_nt: TGTGCCAGCATCTCCAGCAGGGGATCTTACACTGAAGCTTTCTTT; cdr3_aa: CASISSRGSYTEAFF
d_call: NA; j_call: TRBJ1-1; clone_size: NA; v_call: TRBV19; cdr3_nt: TGTGCCAGTAGTATTGACAGCCAGCTGAACACTGAAGCTTTCTTT; cdr3_aa: CASSIDSQLNTEAFF
d_call: NA; j_call: TRBJ1-2; clone_size: NA; v_call: TRBV19; cdr3_nt: TGTGCCAGTACTTTGTTTCCCGACAGTGGCTACACCTTC; cdr3_aa: CASTLFPDSGYTF
d_call: NA; j_call: TRBJ2-6; clone_size: NA; v_call: TRBV5-6; cdr3_nt: TGTGCCAGCAGCCCCCCATCTGGGGCCAACGTCCTGACTTTC; cdr3_aa: CASSPPSGANVLTF
d_call: NA; j_call: TRBJ2-7; clone_size: NA; v_call: TRBV2; cdr3_nt: TGTGCCAGCAGGGAGGACTCCTACGAGCAGTACTTC; cdr3_aa: CASREDSYEQYF
d_call: NA; j_call: TRBJ1-1; clone_size: NA; v_call: TRBV10-1; cdr3_nt: TGCGCCAGCAGTGAGACGGGACTGGCGGAAGCTTTCTTT; cdr3_aa: CASSETGLAEAFF
d_call: NA; j_call: TRBJ1-4; clone_size: NA; v_call: TRBV5-6; cdr3_nt: TGTGCCAGCAGCCCGGCAGGCTCTAATGAAAAACTGTTTTTT; cdr3_aa: CASSPAGSNEKLFF
d_call: TRBD1; j_call: TRBJ1-5; clone_size: NA; v_call: TRBV4-1; cdr3_nt: TGCGCCAGCAGCCAAGAGAGAGGGACAGGGGCATGGGCGCGCAATCAGCCCCAGCATTTT; cdr3_aa: CASSQERGTGAWARNQPQHF
d_call: TRBD2; j_call: TRBJ2-5; clone_size: NA; v_call: TRBV11-3; cdr3_nt: TGTGCCAGCAGCTCACCGACTAGCGGGAGGGAAGAGACCCAGTACTTC; cdr3_aa: CASSSPTSGREETQYF
d_call: TRBD2; j_call: TRBJ2-7; clone_size: NA; v_call: TRBV5-5; cdr3_nt: TGTGCCAGCAGCTTGCGGGGGGACTACGAGCAGTACTTC; cdr3_aa: CASSLRGDYEQYF
d_call: NA; j_call: TRBJ2-2; clone_size: NA; v_call: TRBV7-2; cdr3_nt: TGTGCCAGCAGCTTAGACCCGGGTATCTGGGAGCTGTTTTTT; cdr3_aa: CASSLDPGIWELFF
d_call: TRBD1; j_call: TRBJ2-7; clone_size: NA; v_call: TRBV18; cdr3_nt: TGTGCCAGCTCACCGGGACAGGAGAGCTCCTACGAGCAGTACTTC; cdr3_aa: CASSPGQESSYEQYF
d_call: NA; j_call: TRBJ1-2; clone_size: NA; v_call: TRBV10-3; cdr3_nt: TGTGCCATCAGCAAGGGGGATGGCTACACCTTC; cdr3_aa: CAISKGDGYTF
d_call: TRBD1; j_call: TRBJ2-2; clone_size: NA; v_call: TRBV7-9; cdr3_nt: TGTGCCAGCAAAGGACAGGGGGACACCGGGGAGCTGTTTTTT; cdr3_aa: CASKGQGDTGELFF
d_call: TRBD1; j_call: TRBJ2-7; clone_size: NA; v_call: TRBV28; cdr3_nt: TGTGCCAGCAGTCCTCGGACAGGTTACGACTACGAGCAGTACTTC; cdr3_aa: CASSPRTGYDYEQYF
d_call: TRBD1; j_call: TRBJ1-1; clone_size: NA; v_call: TRBV4-3; cdr3_nt: TGCGCCAGCAGCCAAGACGCTAGAGGGGGACAGGGATATACTGAAGCTTTCTTT; cdr3_aa: CASSQDARGGQGYTEAFF
d_call: TRBD2; j_call: TRBJ2-7; clone_size: NA; v_call: TRBV28; cdr3_nt: TGTGCCAGCAGTTTACTAGCGGCATACGAGCAGTACTTC; cdr3_aa: CASSLLAAYEQYF
d_call: NA; j_call: TRBJ2-2; clone_size: NA; v_call: TRBV29-1; cdr3_nt: TGCAGCGCCCGCATAGCTGTGAACACCGGGGAGCTGTTTTTT; cdr3_aa: CSARIAVNTGELFF
d_call: TRBD1; j_call: TRBJ1-1; clone_size: few; v_call: TRBV12-3/TRBV12-4; cdr3_nt: TGTGCCAGCAGCACGGACAGGGGGACTGAAGCTTTCTTT; cdr3_aa: CASSTDRGTEAFF
d_call: NA; j_call: TRBJ1-5; clone_size: NA; v_call: TRBV7-2; cdr3_nt: TGTGCCAGCAGCTTAGGAGGGCGCGATAATCAGCCCCAGCATTTT; cdr3_aa: CASSLGGRDNQPQHF
d_call: NA; j_call: TRBJ1-1; clone_size: NA; v_call: TRBV7-6; cdr3_nt: TGTGCCAGCAGCTTGAGGCTTGGGGGGACGGACACTGAAGCTTTCTTT; cdr3_aa: CASSLRLGGTDTEAFF